One sample yielded the 6 T cell receptor beta chains listed below, sequenced in a study of T cell responses to AZD1222 COVID-19 vaccine. Using immunoSEQ multiplex PCR, the repertoire was profiled, and TCRdb retains in-frame clones only, with some absent. The sample has around 140,000 clones, more than 85% seen once. The material was peripheral blood, obtained on day 0 of AZD1222 vaccination. These receptors originate from an adult in good health.

This clone appeared once. The chain is built from TRBV28 and TRBJ1-5; TRBD1 agrees at 7 bases. V shed 3 bases, J shed 11 bases, and the junction held 7 bases outside the gene matches. CDR1 and CDR2 from the germline V gene are MDHEN and SYDVKM. This CDR3 region has 13 residues. The CDR3 loop reads CASSFNRDSTQHF. CDR3 nucleotides: TGTGCCAGCAGTTTTAACCGGGACAGTACCCAGCATTTT.

The chain employs TRBV7-2 and TRBJ2-3; D is perhaps TRBD1 or TRBD2 (5 bases each). CDR1 is SGHTA and CDR2 is FQGNSA in the germline V gene. V lost 5 bases and J lost 2, with 20 bases in between. The CDR3 length is 17 residues. The CDR3 sequence is CASSTRDPPRYTDTQYF. In DNA form, the CDR3 reads TGTGCCAGCAGCACCCGGGACCCTCCGAGGTACACAGATACGCAGTATTTT.

The CDR3 here is CASSISIYEQFF. CDR3 nucleotide sequence: TGTGCCAGCAGCATTAGTATCTATGAGCAGTTCTTC. This chain uses TRBV5-8 with TRBJ2-1; the D is unclear. From germline, CDR1 is SGHTS and CDR2 YDEGEE. The V gene lost 4 bases and the J gene lost 8 bases, with 10 bases spanning the gap. This CDR3 has 12 residues.

The chain carries TRBV29-1 and TRBJ2-1; tentatively, D is TRBD2 (5 bases). Germline V lookup: CDR1 SQVTM, CDR2 ANQGSEA. Trimming stripped 5 bases from V and 0 bases from J, with 17 bases between. The CDR3 is 16 amino acids. The CDR3 region has the DNA TGCAGCGTTCCGGATGAGGTGGGAGACTCCTACAATGAGCAGTTCTTC. Translated, it gives CSVPDEVGDSYNEQFF.

The sample holds a few counts of this clone. The chain couples TRBV4-1 to TRBJ1-1; D is possibly TRBD1 (5 bases). This CDR3 is 13 amino acids long. CDR1 is MGHRA, CDR2 YSYEKL, per germline. The germline V and J ends were trimmed by 4 bases and 4 bases, with 10 bases remaining between them. The CDR3 DNA reads TGCGCCAGCAGCCCCACCGGGGGCACTGAAGCTTTCTTT. It yields the protein CASSPTGGTEAFF.

This chain links TRBV30 with TRBJ2-2; D is undetermined. This CDR3 contains 14 residues. Germline lookup yields CDR1 GTSNPN and CDR2 SVGIG (reference sequence). V lost 6 bases, J lost 0 bases, and 11 bases lay in between. The CDR3 loop is CACKGYANTGELFF. The CDR3 DNA sequence: TGTGCCTGTAAAGGGTACGCGAACACCGGGGAGCTGTTTTTT.